This T cell receptor (beta chain) was recovered during a study of T cell responses to AZD1222 COVID-19 vaccine. Data came from immunoSEQ multiplex PCR; TCRdb stores just in-frame clones and leaves some out. Here the sample spans 150,000 to 200,000 clones, around 90% being singletons. Trimming removed 5 bases from V and 7 bases from J, with 21 bases in between. This CDR3 comprises 16 residues. Per germline, CDR1 SEHNR and CDR2 FQNEAQ (reference sequence). About this clone itself: Its specificity is not known.

General study points: There were mostly white British donors and more females than males, and clonal diversity was possibly underestimated.

This receptor was obtained from an adult who received the AZD1222 COVID-19 vaccine. Sequenced material: peripheral blood, taken 28 days after the second AZD1222 dose. The V and J genes are TRBV7-9 and TRBJ2-1; D unresolved. CDR3 DNA sequence: TGTGCCAGCAGCCTCTCCGCCTCACCCGACCTAAATGAGCAGTTCTTC. Protein product: CASSLSASPDLNEQFF.